These 17 T cell receptor beta chains were sequenced from one sample in a study of T cells in tumors after PD-1 blockade. Profiling relied on immunoSEQ multiplex PCR, and the TCRdb table lists in-frame clones only, not all of them. The table has approximately 47,000 clones, roughly 80% seen once. The sample here was PBMCs, taken before anti-PD-1 therapy. These TCRs come from a human donor with advanced basal cell or squamous cell carcinoma (not recorded which).

This clone was recorded once. The chain joins TRBV2 to TRBJ2-5, with TRBD1 matching over 9 bases. The CDR3 covers 12 residues. Trimming at V came to 3 bases and at J to 13 bases, leaving 6 bases not matched to a gene. Germline lookup yields CDR1 SNHLY and CDR2 FYNNEI. The DNA of the CDR3 is TGTGCCAGCAGTGACACAGGGGGCTTGCTGTACTTC. Its protein product is CASSDTGGLLYF.

The rearrangement links TRBV5-4 to TRBJ1-2; D unresolved. V gave up 4 bases and J gave up 2 bases, with 21 bases separating them. The V gene's germline CDR1 is SGHNT and CDR2 YYREEE (reference sequence). This CDR3 has 17 residues. The CDR3 DNA reads TGTGCCAGCAGCCTACTGACCCTGCTGGGGTACAACTATGGCTACACCTTC. Amino acid sequence: CASSLLTLLGYNYGYTF.

The rearrangement uses TRBV6-5 and TRBJ1-3, with D hard to call. V was clipped by 10 bases and J by 1 base, with 11 bases between them. CDR3 length: 13 residues. CDR1 is MNHEY, CDR2 SVGAGI, per germline. The chain's CDR3 is CATSRTSGNTIYF. The CDR3 region has the DNA TGTGCCACATCACGGACTTCTGGAAACACCATATATTTT.

This sequence joins TRBV10-2 and TRBJ1-3; D remains unclear. Trimming stripped 4 bases from V and 0 bases from J, with 10 bases between. This CDR3 spans 15 amino acids. The germline V gene has CDR1 WSHSY and CDR2 SAAADI. CDR3 nucleotides: TGCGCCAGCAGTGTGGCCGGGGACTCTGGAAACACCATATATTTT. Its protein is CASSVAGDSGNTIYF.

This clone was detected only a few times. The chain joins TRBV24-1 to TRBJ2-6; no clear D. CDR1 and CDR2 (germline): KGHDR, SFDVKD. The CDR3 extends over 14 amino acids. The V and J ends lost 4 bases and 4 bases respectively, with 7 bases between them. CDR3 region: CATSDPGGANVLTF. In DNA form, the CDR3 reads TGTGCCACCAGTGACCCAGGCGGGGCCAACGTCCTGACTTTC.

This chain uses TRBV7-9 with TRBJ2-5; the match to TRBD1 covers 7 bases. CDR3 length: 14 residues. V lost 4 bases, J lost 2 bases, and 4 bases stayed unmatched. CDR1 is SEHNR and CDR2 is FQNEAQ in the germline V gene (reference sequence). CDR3: CASSSAGGQETQYF. In DNA, the CDR3 is TGTGCCAGCAGCTCTGCAGGGGGTCAAGAGACCCAGTACTTC.

The chain is built from TRBV6-5 and TRBJ1-2; possibly TRBD1 for D (5 bases). This CDR3 comprises 14 residues. Trimming shortened V by 6 bases and J by 0 bases, and 11 bases separated the two germline ends. The germline V gene has CDR1 MNHEY and CDR2 SVGAGI. The CDR3 region is CASRGTAANYGYTF. In nucleotides, the CDR3 is TGTGCCAGCAGAGGGACGGCAGCTAACTATGGCTACACCTTC.

This chain joins TRBV20-1 and TRBJ2-3; 8 nucleotides align to TRBD2. Trimming took 3 bases from V and 5 from J; bases not matched to a gene: 10. This CDR3 is 15 amino acids long. Germline V gives CDR1 DFQATT, CDR2 SNEGSKA (reference sequence). The CDR3 protein is CSASSSGGDIDTQYF. CDR3 nucleotides: TGCAGTGCTAGTTCGAGCGGGGGAGACATAGATACGCAGTATTTT.

The V and J genes are TRBV6-2 or TRBV6-3 and TRBJ2-5; D is possibly TRBD1 (5 bases). V lost 0 bases to trimming and J lost 5 bases, with 19 bases between them. The CDR3 contains 17 residues. Germline CDR1 reads MNHEY; CDR2 reads SVGEGT. CDR3 bases: TGTGCCAGCAGTTACTCTTCAGGGTACCTATTGGGGGAGACCCAGTACTTC. It specifies CASSYSSGYLLGETQYF.

The V and J genes are TRBV6-2 or TRBV6-3 and TRBJ2-3; TRBD2 aligns across 9 bases. V lost 6 bases, J lost 0 bases, and 1 base stayed unmatched. Per the germline V gene, CDR1 is MNHEY and CDR2 is SVGEGT. The CDR3 loop spans 14 amino acids. CDR3 coding DNA: TGTGCCAGCAGCCTAGCGGGGAGCACAGATACGCAGTATTTT. Encoded protein: CASSLAGSTDTQYF.

The rearrangement links TRBV20-1 to TRBJ1-2, with D uncertain. Trimming took off 1 base at V and 8 bases at J, with 8 bases between the two ends. Germline CDR1 DFQATT, CDR2 SNEGSKA (reference sequence). The CDR3 contains 11 residues. CDR3 amino acids: CSARAEGGYTF. The CDR3 nucleotides read TGCAGTGCTAGAGCCGAGGGAGGCTACACCTTC.

This clone has a handful of counts. This chain joins TRBV7-9 and TRBJ2-5; TRBD2 is a possible D gene (6 bases). This CDR3 contains 15 residues. Trimming stripped 5 bases from V and 1 base from J, with 14 bases between. The germline V gene encodes CDR1 SEHNR and CDR2 FQNEAQ (reference sequence). The CDR3 sequence is CASSPLGSAQETQYF. CDR3 bases: TGTGCCAGCAGCCCCCTCGGGAGCGCCCAAGAGACCCAGTACTTC. The full variable domain, in which reference TRBV7-9 and TRBJ2-5 provide the parts outside the CDR3, is DTGVSQNPRHKITKRGQNVTFRCDPISEHNRLYWYRQTLGQGPEFLTYFQNEAQLEKSRLLSDRFSAERPKGSFSTLEIQRTEQGDSAMYLCASSPLGSAQETQYFGPGTRLLVL.

The V call is TRBV29-1, the J call TRBJ1-5; the D is unclear. Trimming took 6 bases from V and 0 from J, leaving 12 bases between them. This CDR3 is built from 14 residues. The germline gives CDR1 SQVTM, CDR2 ANQGSEA. The CDR3 DNA reads TGCAGCGTCGCCCCCGTCGATAGCAATCAGCCCCAGCATTTT. This sequence encodes CSVAPVDSNQPQHF.

The chain carries TRBV5-1 and TRBJ1-1, with D unclear. CDR1 and CDR2 from the germline V gene are SGHRS and YFSETQ. CDR3 length equals 14 residues. Deletions cut 3 bases from V and 3 bases from J, with 12 bases between. The CDR3 region has the DNA TGCGCCAGCAGCTCGACATCGTTGTACACTGAAGCTTTCTTT. It yields the protein CASSSTSLYTEAFF.

J is TRBJ2-3 and V is TRBV20-1; D remains ambiguous. Trimming removed 3 bases at V and 6 bases at J, with 19 bases between. Germline V CDR1 and CDR2: DFQATT, SNEGSKA (reference sequence). This CDR3 is 15 amino acids long. CDR3 loop: CSASRVGVLFDTQYF. CDR3 coding DNA: TGCAGTGCTAGTCGAGTTGGGGTTTTATTTGATACGCAGTATTTT.

V gene TRBV5-6 combines with J gene TRBJ2-5; D is possibly TRBD1 (6 bases). The CDR3 spans 13 residues. Germline CDR1 and CDR2: SGHDT and YYEEEE. V was clipped by 4 bases and J by 5 bases, with 12 bases between them. The CDR3 protein is CASSLDRGETQYF. In nucleotides, the CDR3 is TGTGCCAGCAGCCTGGACAGAGGGGAGACCCAGTACTTC.

This clone was recorded a few times. The CDR3 sequence: CASAQGFFKGNEQFF. In nucleotides, the CDR3 is TGTGCCAGCGCACAGGGATTTTTTAAAGGCAATGAGCAGTTCTTC. The gene calls are TRBV6-5 and TRBJ2-1; a possible D gene is TRBD1 (6 bases). Germline V gene lookup returns CDR1 MNHEY and CDR2 SVGAGI. The V end was cut by 8 bases, the J end by 6 bases, with 20 bases between. The CDR3 covers 15 residues.